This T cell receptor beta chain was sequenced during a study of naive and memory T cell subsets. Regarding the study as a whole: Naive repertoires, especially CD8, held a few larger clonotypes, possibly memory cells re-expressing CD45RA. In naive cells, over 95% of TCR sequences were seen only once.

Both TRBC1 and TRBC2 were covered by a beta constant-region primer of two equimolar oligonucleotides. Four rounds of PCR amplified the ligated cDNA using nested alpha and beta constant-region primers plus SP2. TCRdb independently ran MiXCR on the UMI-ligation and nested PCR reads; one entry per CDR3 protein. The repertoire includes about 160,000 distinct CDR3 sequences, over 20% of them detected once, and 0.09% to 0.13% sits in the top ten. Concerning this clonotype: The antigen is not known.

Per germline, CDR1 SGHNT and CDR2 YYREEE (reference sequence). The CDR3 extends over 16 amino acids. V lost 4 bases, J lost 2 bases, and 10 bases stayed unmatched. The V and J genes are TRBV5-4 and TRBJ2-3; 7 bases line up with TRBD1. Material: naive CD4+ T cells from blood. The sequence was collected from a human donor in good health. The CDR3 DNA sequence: TGTGCCAGCAGCCAGGGACAGAGGAAAATCACAGATACGCAGTATTTT. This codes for CASSQGQRKITDTQYF.